This T cell receptor beta chain is from a study of T cells in Graves' hyperthyroidism and ophthalmopathy. Study-wide findings and caveats: The model identified upcoming ophthalmopathy a median roughly 6.5 months ahead of onset. Most clonotypes that expanded in the thyroid above 0.001 also showed up in blood.

In regard to this clonotype: What it recognizes is unknown.

Amplified TCR beta CDR3 regions came from RNA transcripts. The HTBI primer set served for first-round RT-PCR of the TCR CDR3. TCRdb fed the multiplex PCR reads into MiXCR, producing one record per CDR3 protein. This table holds roughly 500,000 distinct CDR3 sequences, 46% found once. There are 15 residues in the CDR3. V was pared by 6 bases and J by 0 bases, with 12 bases between. Per the germline V gene, CDR1 is SGHVS and CDR2 is FQNEAQ. The V gene is TRBV7-8, the J gene TRBJ1-3; D is possibly TRBD1 (5 bases). Sequenced material: peripheral blood or thyroid tissue (not recorded which). The TCR originated in an adult woman with Graves' disease, either hyperthyroidism or ophthalmopathy (not recorded which). CDR3: CASRKGRNSGNTIYF. The CDR3 coding sequence is TGTGCCAGCAGAAAGGGGCGGAACTCTGGAAACACCATATATTTT.